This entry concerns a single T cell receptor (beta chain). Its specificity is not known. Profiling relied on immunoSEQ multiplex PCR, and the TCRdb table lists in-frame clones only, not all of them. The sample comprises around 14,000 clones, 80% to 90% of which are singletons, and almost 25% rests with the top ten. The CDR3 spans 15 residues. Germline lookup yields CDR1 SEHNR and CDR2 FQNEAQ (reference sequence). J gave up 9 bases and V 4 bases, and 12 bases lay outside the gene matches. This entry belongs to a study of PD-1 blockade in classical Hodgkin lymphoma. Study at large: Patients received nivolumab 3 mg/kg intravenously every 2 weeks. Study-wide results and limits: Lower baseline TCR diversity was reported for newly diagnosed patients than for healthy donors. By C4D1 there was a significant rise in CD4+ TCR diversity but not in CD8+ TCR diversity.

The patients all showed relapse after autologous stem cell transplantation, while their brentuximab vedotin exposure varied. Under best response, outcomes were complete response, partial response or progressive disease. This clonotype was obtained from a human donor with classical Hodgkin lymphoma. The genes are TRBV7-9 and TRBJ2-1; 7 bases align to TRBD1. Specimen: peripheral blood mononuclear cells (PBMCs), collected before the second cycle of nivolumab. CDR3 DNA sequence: TGTGCCAGCAGCTCCTGGGGTAGGGGGCAAAGTGAGCAGTTCTTC. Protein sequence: CASSSWGRGQSEQFF.